The entry below gives a single T cell receptor (beta chain) sequence along with its context. Germline CDR1 SGHNT, CDR2 YENEEA. CDR3 length: 14 amino acids. Trimming removed 7 bases from V and 2 bases from J; junction bases left unmatched: 3. Libraries were prepared by immunoSEQ multiplex PCR; TCRdb keeps only in-frame clonotypes and omits some of them. In the table there are 250,000 or so clones, about 87% of which are singletons. These data originate in a study of blood T cell repertoires in COVID-19. Study overall: Specimens from acute and convalescent COVID-19 originated in the United States, Italy and Spain. T cells, B-cell-depleted T cells, or PBMCs supplied cDNA or gDNA.

Those enrolled, adults aged roughly 18 to 100 years, came from some 25 US areas. Cohorts were determined from participant-reported clinical history. This rearrangement joins TRBV11-3 to TRBJ1-3, with 9 positions matching TRBD1. Material for sequencing was PBMCs or T cells enriched from blood (not recorded which). This TCR derives from a middle-aged woman who had been exposed to COVID-19. The CDR3, as DNA: TGTGCCAGCACCTGGACAGGGGCTGGAAACACCATATATTTT. Translating it yields CASTWTGAGNTIYF.